The rows below give T cell receptor beta chains drawn from one sample of a study of CD8+CD57+ T cells in acquired aplastic anemia. TCRdb recomputed calls from the reads with MiXCR, one row per CDR3 protein. The sample records some 120,000 distinct CDR3 sequences, 45% to 60% being singletons. Sequences were obtained from sorted CD4+, CD8+, or CD8+CD57+ T cells (not recorded which) from PBMCs. The source is a human donor with aplastic anemia. CDR3s include the opening cysteine and the closing phenylalanine or tryptophan. The D gene is left open where the match is weak. Size values are once, few and many counts, or a class for expanded clones, and some rows have none.

abundance | d_gene | j_gene | v_gene | len | CDR3nt | CDR3aa
- | - | TRBJ2-5 | TRBV19 | 14 | TGTGCCAGTAGTACCCGACAGGTACAAGAGACCCAGTACTTC | CASSTRQVQETQYF
- | TRBD2 | TRBJ2-3 | TRBV15 | 16 | TGTGCCACCAGCAGAGAGACTAGCGGGAGGGCGGGTACGCAGTATTTT | CATSRETSGRAGTQYF
few | - | TRBJ1-3 | TRBV27 | 14 | TGTGCCAGCAGTTTAAGTTCACTTGGAAACACCATATATTTT | CASSLSSLGNTIYF
- | - | TRBJ1-5 | TRBV11-1 | 16 | TGTGCCAGCAGCTCAGGACTAGCGGTTAGCAATCAGCCCCAGCATTTT | CASSSGLAVSNQPQHF
many | - | TRBJ2-6 | TRBV5-1 | 18 | TGCGCCAGCAGCTTTTTTGCGGGGACCAGCTCTGGGGCCAACGTCCTGACTTTC | CASSFFAGTSSGANVLTF
- | - | TRBJ2-4 | TRBV20-1 | 18 | TGCAGTGCTAGAAAAACCGGGACAACTTTTCTAGCCAAAAACATTCAGTACTTC | CSARKTGTTFLAKNIQYF
few | - | TRBJ1-6 | TRBV14 | 13 | TGTGCCAGCAGCCAACTCGGCCTTTCACCCCTCCACTTT | CASSQLGLSPLHF
- | - | TRBJ2-3 | TRBV29-1 | 13 | TGCAGCGTTGGCGCCAGGCTCACAGATACGCAGTATTTT | CSVGARLTDTQYF
- | - | TRBJ2-2 | TRBV24-1 | 14 | TGTGCCACCAGTGATTTGAGTGACACCGGGGAGCTGTTTTTT | CATSDLSDTGELFF
few | TRBD2 | TRBJ2-3 | TRBV2 | 15 | TGTGCCATCACACGGCGGGGGGATGACACAGATACGCAGTATTTT | CAITRRGDDTDTQYF
- | - | TRBJ2-1 | TRBV7-2 | 13 | TGTGCCAGCAGCGTCCAGCCCGGGAATGAGCAGTTCTTC | CASSVQPGNEQFF
few | TRBD1 | TRBJ2-7 | TRBV27 | 15 | TGTGCCAGCAGCCTCCACAGGGGAATGAACTACGAGCAGTACTTC | CASSLHRGMNYEQYF
- | - | TRBJ1-3 | TRBV5-1 | 12 | TGCGCCAGCAGGGGATCTGGAAACACCATATATTTT | CASRGSGNTIYF
- | TRBD1 | TRBJ1-1 | TRBV15 | 14 | TGTGCCACCGGATCCACGCGGACAGGGGGGCAAGCTTTCTTT | CATGSTRTGGQAFF
few | TRBD1 | TRBJ1-4 | TRBV14 | 15 | TGTGCCAGCAGCCCCACCGGGACAGGGGCCGAAAAACTGTTTTTT | CASSPTGTGAEKLFF
- | - | TRBJ1-4 | TRBV7-9 | 13 | TGTGCCACCAGGTCGGGGCTGGATGAAAAACTGTTTTTT | CATRSGLDEKLFF
- | TRBD2 | TRBJ2-3 | TRBV7-6 | 15 | TGTGCCAGCAGCTTAGGCTCTAGCGGGTCAGATACGCAGTATTTT | CASSLGSSGSDTQYF
- | - | TRBJ1-2 | TRBV3-1 | 17 | TGTGCCAGCAGCCAAGCATCTTTGGCAGGGCCAAACTATGGCTACACCTTC | CASSQASLAGPNYGYTF
- | TRBD1 | TRBJ1-2 | TRBV12-3/TRBV12-4 | 15 | TGTGCCAGCAGTTCCCAGACAGGGAGGAGGGTTGGCTACACCTTC | CASSSQTGRRVGYTF
- | TRBD2 | TRBJ2-1 | TRBV15 | 17 | TGTGCCACCAGCAGCGAACAGTTGGGACTAGCCTACAATGAGCAGTTCTTC | CATSSEQLGLAYNEQFF
- | - | TRBJ2-3 | TRBV5-1 | 14 | TGCGCCAGCACCAGGTCTATCAACACAGATACGCAGTATTTT | CASTRSINTDTQYF
- | - | TRBJ2-7 | TRBV20-1 | 14 | TGCAGTGCTAGAAGCGGGACAGCGGGTTACGAGCAGTACTTC | CSARSGTAGYEQYF
once | - | TRBJ1-2 | TRBV20-1 | 15 | TGCAGTGCTAGCAACGGGGGCGCGGATCTGAGCGGCTACACCTTC | CSASNGGADLSGYTF
- | - | TRBJ1-4 | TRBV25-1 | 17 | TGTGCCAGCAGTGATTTACGGGACGGAGGATATAATGAAAAACTGTTTTTT | CASSDLRDGGYNEKLFF
- | - | TRBJ2-7 | TRBV5-6 | 12 | TGTGCCAGCAGCGGTGGGCCCGCCAGTCCGTACTTC | CASSGGPASPYF
few | - | TRBJ1-5 | TRBV10-3 | 12 | TGTGCCATCAGTGCTGGGGATCAGCCCCAGCATTTT | CAISAGDQPQHF
few | - | TRBJ2-1 | TRBV13 | 12 | TGTGCCAGCAGCTTAGCATCGCCTAGGCAGTTCTTC | CASSLASPRQFF
- | - | TRBJ2-3 | TRBV28 | 18 | TGTGCCAGCAGGCCGATCAGTGCCCAGTGGATAAGGACAGATACGCAGTATTTT | CASRPISAQWIRTDTQYF
- | TRBD1 | TRBJ1-6 | TRBV5-1 | 14 | TGCGCCAGCAGCTTGCCAGGGGGCAATTCACCCCTCCACTTT | CASSLPGGNSPLHF
many | - | TRBJ2-3 | TRBV20-1 | 16 | TGCAGTGCTAGAGATTCGGGGACGTCGGACACAGATACGCAGTATTTT | CSARDSGTSDTDTQYF
few | TRBD2 | TRBJ2-7 | TRBV2 | 15 | TGTGCCAGCGCAGCGGGACTAGCGGGCTCCTACGAGCAGTACTTC | CASAAGLAGSYEQYF
few | TRBD2 | TRBJ2-7 | TRBV20-1 | 15 | TGCAGTGCCAGAGACCTAGCGGGAGTTATCTCCGAGCAGTACTTC | CSARDLAGVISEQYF
many | - | TRBJ2-7 | TRBV12-3/TRBV12-4 | 13 | TGTGCCAGCAGCTACGACGGACGCTACGAGCAGTACTTC | CASSYDGRYEQYF
- | - | TRBJ2-2 | TRBV6-2/TRBV6-3 | 14 | TGTGCCAGCATTGAGGTTAGGAACACCGGGGAGCTGTTTTTT | CASIEVRNTGELFF
many | - | TRBJ2-5 | TRBV6-1 | 12 | TGTGCCAGCAGGAGCGACCAAGAGACCCAGTACTTC | CASRSDQETQYF
once | - | TRBJ1-2 | TRBV7-9 | 16 | TGTGCCAGCAGCTTAAATACGATTGGGGTCGGCTATGGCTACACCTTC | CASSLNTIGVGYGYTF
- | - | TRBJ2-3 | TRBV11-1 | 16 | TGTGCCAGCAGCTTAGCAGTGGGCCTAGCTAGGGATACGCAGTATTTT | CASSLAVGLARDTQYF
- | TRBD2 | TRBJ2-3 | TRBV10-3 | 18 | TGTGCCATCAGTGAGGGTAGCGGGAGGGCCTTAGGCACAGATACGCAGTATTTT | CAISEGSGRALGTDTQYF
many | - | TRBJ2-1 | TRBV7-9 | 16 | TGTGCCAGCAGCTCGGTTGCCGGGGGTCCCTACAATGAGCAGTTCTTC | CASSSVAGGPYNEQFF
few | - | TRBJ1-1 | TRBV12-3/TRBV12-4 | 17 | TGTGCCAGCAGTCTCATCAGAACAGGGAGGTCGGTCACTGAAGCTTTCTTT | CASSLIRTGRSVTEAFF
once | TRBD1 | TRBJ1-1 | TRBV7-8 | 14 | TGTGCCAGCAGCTTCATGACAGGGGGCACTGAAGCTTTCTTT | CASSFMTGGTEAFF
many | - | TRBJ1-4 | TRBV29-1 | 14 | TGCAGCGTTCATCCGGGTCTTTCTAATGAAAAACTGTTTTTT | CSVHPGLSNEKLFF
- | - | TRBJ2-3 | TRBV24-1 | 14 | TGTGCCACCAGTGACACCAGGGCGGCGGATACGCAGTATTTT | CATSDTRAADTQYF
- | - | TRBJ2-7 | TRBV7-9 | 11 | TGTGCCCGGCGGTCGGAGGGCGAGCAGTACTTC | CARRSEGEQYF
- | TRBD1 | TRBJ1-4 | TRBV10-3 | 16 | TGTGCCATCAGTGACCCTAGACAGGGGGCAGATGAAAAACTGTTTTTT | CAISDPRQGADEKLFF
many | - | TRBJ2-3 | TRBV7-2 | 13 | TGTGCCAGCAGCTTAGGAGGGGCAGATACGCAGTATTTT | CASSLGGADTQYF
few | - | TRBJ1-2 | TRBV29-1 | 13 | TGCAGCGTTGAGGTTTATACAAACTATGGCTACACCTTC | CSVEVYTNYGYTF
- | - | TRBJ2-7 | TRBV5-5 | 14 | TGTGCCAGCAGCTTGAGGGGCCCGGGCTACGAGCAGTACTTC | CASSLRGPGYEQYF
- | - | TRBJ2-3 | TRBV24-1 | 16 | TGTGCCACCAGTAGTTCCGCGCCAGGTGGGGCCTATACGCAGTATTTT | CATSSSAPGGAYTQYF
- | - | TRBJ2-7 | TRBV25-1 | 17 | TGTGCCAGCAGTGCTCTGGGTATGGGCGGGGCCTCCTACGAGCAGTACTTC | CASSALGMGGASYEQYF